In this sample, the clone carrying this TCR beta chain turned up a few times. Its antigen is undetermined. Germline CDR1 is MNHEY and CDR2 is SVGAGI. The CDR3 is made up of 16 amino acids. Trimming took off 2 bases at V and 3 bases at J, with 14 bases between the two ends. The entry originates in a study of T cells after yellow fever vaccination. The study's findings and limits: High-abundance clonotypes from the bulk population could contaminate FACS-sorted repertoires. Boosting was followed by the reappearance of most primary-vaccination clones (roughly 95% CD4, around 91% CD8).

TCRdb fed the 5' RACE reads into MiXCR, producing one record per CDR3 protein. The repertoire includes around 590,000 distinct CDR3 sequences, about 12% of them detected once, and 14% to 15% sits in the top ten. This chain uses TRBV6-5 with TRBJ1-3; a weak D match, TRBD1 (6 bases). This clonotype was sampled from a man aged 25 to 45 who received the YFV17D yellow fever vaccine. The material was PBMCs, obtained on the day of the yellow fever booster vaccination. CDR3: CASSYLGGTNGNTIYF. For the CDR3, the DNA is TGTGCCAGCAGTTACCTAGGGGGTACTAATGGAAACACCATATATTTT.